The 17 T cell receptor beta chains listed next were all sequenced from one sample in a study of cytomegalovirus exposure and HLA in healthy donors. This table comes from immunoSEQ multiplex PCR, and its TCRdb copy is limited to in-frame clones, with some not included. Among 85,000 to 130,000 clones listed, roughly nine tenths were seen once. The source material was PBMCs. Source of these receptors: a woman aged 18-29 years in good health and CMV-seropositive.

This chain joins TRBV27 and TRBJ2-6; D call uncertain. CDR1 is MNHEY, CDR2 SMNVEV, per germline (reference sequence). CDR3 length equals 16 residues. V was shortened by 0 bases and J by 0 bases, with 6 bases between the two germline ends. The CDR3 coding sequence is TGTGCCAGCAGTTTATCTGAGGTCTCTGGGGCCAACGTCCTGACTTTC. Encoded protein: CASSLSEVSGANVLTF.

The gene calls are TRBV25-1 and TRBJ2-3; TRBD1 agrees at 9 bases. CDR1 and CDR2 from the germline V gene are MGHDK and SYGVNS. The CDR3 has 17 amino acids. V lost 9 bases, J lost 0 bases, and 13 bases stayed unmatched. CDR3 protein: CASRTPGTGTSTDTQYF. The CDR3 DNA is TGTGCCAGTCGTACCCCCGGGACAGGGACTAGCACAGATACGCAGTATTTT.

V is TRBV18 and J is TRBJ1-1; 7 bases align to TRBD1. The CDR3 is 15 amino acids. The ends lost 0 bases at V and 9 bases at J; junction bases unmatched: 10. Germline CDR1 is KGHSH and CDR2 is LQKENI. In DNA form, the CDR3 reads TGTGCCAGCTCACCACCGTTTGGGACAGCCTCAAAAGCTTTCTTT. It encodes CASSPPFGTASKAFF.

The chain joins TRBV7-2 to TRBJ2-1; TRBD2 agrees at 7 bases. The CDR3 runs to 15 residues. The germline CDR1 and CDR2 sequences are SGHTA and FQGNSA. The V and J ends lost 1 base and 4 bases, in that order; junction bases with no gene match: 4. CDR3 DNA: TGTGCCAGCAGCTTAGATCGGGGGGAATACAATGAGCAGTTCTTC. The encoded protein is CASSLDRGEYNEQFF.

This chain links TRBV2 with TRBJ2-5; 13 bases agree with TRBD2. V lost 5 bases to trimming and J lost 2 bases; unmatched junction nucleotides: 17. CDR3 length equals 20 residues. The germline CDR1 and CDR2 sequences are SNHLY and FYNNEI. This CDR3 is CASSHSQLAGGLRRQETQYF. CDR3 nucleotide sequence: TGTGCCAGCAGTCACTCGCAACTAGCGGGGGGGCTGAGGCGGCAAGAGACCCAGTACTTC.

The genes are TRBV29-1 and TRBJ2-2; 12 bases are shared with TRBD1. The CDR3 has 14 residues. V shed 5 bases, J shed 4 bases, and the junction held 2 bases outside the gene matches. Germline-derived CDR1 and CDR2 are SQVTM and ANQGSEA. CDR3 DNA: TGCAGCGTTATGGGACAGGGGGCCACCGGGGAGCTGTTTTTT. Translation gives CSVMGQGATGELFF.

The V call is TRBV28, the J call TRBJ1-2; 9 nucleotides align to TRBD1. CDR1 MDHEN and CDR2 SYDVKM come from the germline V gene. The CDR3 is 15 amino acids. J gave up 4 bases and V 6 bases, and 9 bases lay outside the gene matches. The CDR3 bases are TGTGCCAGCAGCTCCCTCGGACAGGGGATCTATGGCTACACCTTC. Amino acids: CASSSLGQGIYGYTF.

The CDR3, as DNA: TGCGCCAGCAGCTCAGGGACACTGGGAAACACCATATATTTT. Translated: CASSSGTLGNTIYF. This sequence joins TRBV5-1 and TRBJ1-3; weak D call: TRBD1 (6 bases). V gave up 3 bases and J gave up 4 bases, with 11 bases separating them. This CDR3 is built from 14 residues. From germline, CDR1 is SGHRS and CDR2 YFSETQ.

This clone was detected once. The chain recombines TRBV7-2 with TRBJ2-7, with D maybe TRBD1 (6 bases). CDR1 is SGHTA, CDR2 FQGNSA, per germline. The V and J ends lost 2 bases and 2 bases respectively, with 13 bases between them. The CDR3 totals 15 residues. The CDR3 bases are TGTGCCAGCAGCTTACCCGGACAGCTAACCTACGAGCAGTACTTC. Translation gives CASSLPGQLTYEQYF.

This chain joins TRBV23-1 and TRBJ1-2, with a tentative D call TRBD1 (5 bases). TRBV23-1 falls under the ORF class, with uncertain function. Trimming pared 4 bases from V and 7 bases from J, leaving 16 bases between. There are 14 residues in the CDR3. CDR3 sequence: CASSPGIHFAGYTF. The DNA for the CDR3 is TGCGCCAGCAGTCCAGGGATACACTTCGCTGGCTACACCTTC.

The chain carries TRBV7-2 and TRBJ1-2; D uncertain. V lost 2 bases to trimming and J lost 2 bases, with 6 bases between them. This CDR3 is built from 13 residues. The germline V gene has CDR1 SGHTA and CDR2 FQGNSA. The CDR3 nucleotides are TGTGCCAGCAGCTTAAGAGCCAACTATGGCTACACCTTC. Amino acids: CASSLRANYGYTF.

CDR3 amino acids: CSVSPELAGADTQYF. CDR3 nucleotides: TGCAGCGTTTCACCGGAACTAGCGGGGGCCGATACGCAGTATTTT. This rearrangement joins TRBV29-1 to TRBJ2-3; TRBD2 matches 11 bases. Germline V CDR1 and CDR2: SQVTM, ANQGSEA. The length of the CDR3 is 15 residues. V lost 5 bases to trimming and J lost 6 bases; unmatched junction nucleotides: 10.

V is TRBV11-2 and J is TRBJ1-3; 7 bases are a match to TRBD1. Per the germline V gene, CDR1 is SGHAT and CDR2 is FQNNGV. The CDR3 covers 17 residues. J gave up 5 bases and V 5 bases, and 15 bases lay outside the gene matches. CDR3: CASSKHPERDRRNTIYF. The CDR3, as DNA: TGTGCCAGCAGCAAGCACCCCGAACGGGACAGACGAAACACCATATATTTT.

The chain couples TRBV29-1 to TRBJ1-5; no clear D gene. V was trimmed by 6 bases and J by 2 bases, leaving 17 bases between them. Germline CDR1 SQVTM, CDR2 ANQGSEA. The length of the CDR3 is 15 residues. The CDR3 region is CSVADGILGNQPQHF. CDR3 DNA sequence: TGCAGCGTAGCGGACGGAATCCTGGGCAATCAGCCCCAGCATTTT.

This sequence joins TRBV7-2 and TRBJ2-1; 10 positions match TRBD2. Looked up from germline, CDR1 is SGHTA and CDR2 is FQGNSA. With V trimmed by 1 base and J by 7 bases, 4 bases remained unmatched. The CDR3 spans 15 residues. The DNA for the CDR3 is TGTGCCAGCAGCTTAGTGAGCGGGGGGGCTAATGAGCAGTTCTTC. Translated: CASSLVSGGANEQFF.

This chain links TRBV19 with TRBJ1-3; the D gene is possibly TRBD1 (6 bases). Trimming pared 5 bases from V and 0 bases from J, leaving 8 bases between. CDR3 size: 14 residues. The germline V gene has CDR1 LNHDA and CDR2 SQIVND (reference sequence). Written as DNA, the CDR3 is TGTGCCAGTAGTTCAGGGGACTCTGGAAACACCATATATTTT. Translating gives CASSSGDSGNTIYF.

The chain is built from TRBV19 and TRBJ1-2; no clear D gene. CDR3 length: 14 amino acids. CDR1 is LNHDA and CDR2 is SQIVND in the germline V gene (reference sequence). The germline V and J ends were trimmed by 9 bases and 6 bases, with 20 bases remaining between them. This chain's CDR3 is CASSPFAGSDGYTF. In DNA form, the CDR3 reads TGTGCCAGCTCCCCCTTTGCGGGGTCGGATGGCTACACCTTC.